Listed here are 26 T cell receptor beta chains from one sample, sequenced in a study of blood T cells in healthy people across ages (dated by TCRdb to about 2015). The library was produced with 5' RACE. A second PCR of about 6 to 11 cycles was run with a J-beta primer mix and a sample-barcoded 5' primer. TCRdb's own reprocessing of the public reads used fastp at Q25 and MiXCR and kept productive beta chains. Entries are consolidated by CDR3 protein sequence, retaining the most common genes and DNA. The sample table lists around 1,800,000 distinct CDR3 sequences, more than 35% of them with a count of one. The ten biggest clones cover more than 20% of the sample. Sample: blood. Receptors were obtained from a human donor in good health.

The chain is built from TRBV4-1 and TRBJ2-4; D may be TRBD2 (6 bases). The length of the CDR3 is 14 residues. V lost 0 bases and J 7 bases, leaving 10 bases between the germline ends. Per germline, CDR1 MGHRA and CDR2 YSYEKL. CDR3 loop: CASSQDNGGNIQYF. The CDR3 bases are TGCGCCAGCAGCCAAGATAACGGAGGGAACATTCAGTACTTC.

This CDR3 reads CASSRETGSNTGELFF. The CDR3 DNA reads as TGTGCCAGCAGCCGGGAGACAGGGTCCAACACCGGGGAGCTGTTTTTT. The chain joins TRBV2 to TRBJ2-2; D is possibly TRBD1 (7 bases). The germline V gene has CDR1 SNHLY and CDR2 FYNNEI. Trimming left V 6 bases short and J 2 bases short, with 16 bases between. The CDR3 extends over 16 amino acids.

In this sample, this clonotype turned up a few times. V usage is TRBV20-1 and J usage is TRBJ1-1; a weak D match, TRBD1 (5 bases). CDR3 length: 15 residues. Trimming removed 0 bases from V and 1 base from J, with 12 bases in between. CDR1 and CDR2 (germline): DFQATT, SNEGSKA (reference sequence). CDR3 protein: CSARDPQGGNTEAFF. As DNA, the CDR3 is TGCAGTGCTAGAGATCCGCAGGGAGGGAACACTGAAGCTTTCTTT.

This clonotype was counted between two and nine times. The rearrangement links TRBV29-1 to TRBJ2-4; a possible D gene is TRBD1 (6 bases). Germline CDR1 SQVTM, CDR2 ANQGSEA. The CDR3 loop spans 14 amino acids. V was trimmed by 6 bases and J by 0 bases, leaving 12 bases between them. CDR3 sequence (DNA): TGCAGCGTCCGACAGGTTTTAGCCAAAAACATTCAGTACTTC. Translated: CSVRQVLAKNIQYF.

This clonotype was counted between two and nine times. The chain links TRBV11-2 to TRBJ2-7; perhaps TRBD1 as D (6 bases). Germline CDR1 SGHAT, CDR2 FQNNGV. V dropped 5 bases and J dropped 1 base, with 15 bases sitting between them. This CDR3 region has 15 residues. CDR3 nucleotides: TGTGCCAGCAGCATTCCGGGACACATATCCTACGAGCAGTACTTC. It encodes CASSIPGHISYEQYF.

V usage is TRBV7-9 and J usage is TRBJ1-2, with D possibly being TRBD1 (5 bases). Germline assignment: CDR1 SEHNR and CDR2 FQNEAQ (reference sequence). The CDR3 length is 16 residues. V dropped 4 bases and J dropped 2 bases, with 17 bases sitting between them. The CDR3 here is CASSSSRDPANYGYTF. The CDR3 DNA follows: TGTGCCAGCAGCTCCAGCAGGGACCCAGCAAACTATGGCTACACCTTC.

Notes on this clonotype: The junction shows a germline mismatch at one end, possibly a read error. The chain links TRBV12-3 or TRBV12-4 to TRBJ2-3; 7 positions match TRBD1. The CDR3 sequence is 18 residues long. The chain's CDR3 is CAISTSYRDRGATDTQYF. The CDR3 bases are TGTGCCATCAGTACATCCTACAGGGACAGAGGAGCGACAGATACGCAGTATTTT.

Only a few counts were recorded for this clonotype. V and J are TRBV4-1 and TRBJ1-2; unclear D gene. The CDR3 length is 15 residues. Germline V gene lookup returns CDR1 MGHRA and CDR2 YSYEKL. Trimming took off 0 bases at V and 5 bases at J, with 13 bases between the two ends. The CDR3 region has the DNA TGCGCCAGCAGCCAAGATCAGCGGACTTGGTATGGCTACACCTTC. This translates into CASSQDQRTWYGYTF.

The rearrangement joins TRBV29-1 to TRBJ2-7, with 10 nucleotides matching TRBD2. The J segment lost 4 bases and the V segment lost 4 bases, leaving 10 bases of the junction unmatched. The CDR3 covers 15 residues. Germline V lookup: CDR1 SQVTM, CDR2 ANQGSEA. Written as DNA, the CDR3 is TGCAGCGTTGGCCTGACGATTAGCGGGGGGTACGAGCAGTACTTC. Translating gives CSVGLTISGGYEQYF.

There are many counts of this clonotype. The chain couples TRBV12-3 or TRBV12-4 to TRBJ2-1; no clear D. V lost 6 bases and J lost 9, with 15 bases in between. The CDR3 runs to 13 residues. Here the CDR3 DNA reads TGTGCCAGCAGCCTACGGTCCGGTGGTGAGCAGTTCTTC. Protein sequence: CASSLRSGGEQFF.

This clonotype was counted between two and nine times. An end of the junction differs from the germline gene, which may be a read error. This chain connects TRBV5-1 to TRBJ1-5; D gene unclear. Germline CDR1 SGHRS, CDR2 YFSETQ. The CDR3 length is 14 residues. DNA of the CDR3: TGTGCCAGCAGCCCTGGACCGGGCAATCAGCCCCAGCATTTT. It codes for CASSPGPGNQPQHF.

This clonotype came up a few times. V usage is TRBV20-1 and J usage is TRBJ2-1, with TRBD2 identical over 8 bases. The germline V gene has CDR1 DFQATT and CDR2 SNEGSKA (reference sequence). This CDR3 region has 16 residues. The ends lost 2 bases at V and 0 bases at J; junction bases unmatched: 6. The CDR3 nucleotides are TGCAGTGCTAGAATACAGCGGGGGAGCTCCTACAATGAGCAGTTCTTC. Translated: CSARIQRGSSYNEQFF.

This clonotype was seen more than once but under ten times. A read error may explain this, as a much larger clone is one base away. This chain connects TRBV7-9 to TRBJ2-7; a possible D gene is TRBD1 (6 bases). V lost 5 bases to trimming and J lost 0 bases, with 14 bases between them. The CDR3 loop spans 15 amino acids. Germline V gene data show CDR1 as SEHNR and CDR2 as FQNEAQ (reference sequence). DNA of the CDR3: TGTGCCAGCAGCCACCCAGGGGTCAGCTCCTACGAGCAGTACTTC. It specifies CASSHPGVSSYEQYF.

CDR3 protein: CASSLTHYNEQYF. The CDR3 DNA reads TGCGCCAGCAGCTTGACTCATTACAATGAGCAGTACTTC. The rearrangement joins TRBV5-1 to TRBJ2-1, with no clear D. The tail of the sequence fits TRBJ2-7 better, so the J call may be wrong. In germline, CDR1 is SGHRS, CDR2 YFSETQ. The CDR3 has 13 amino acids.

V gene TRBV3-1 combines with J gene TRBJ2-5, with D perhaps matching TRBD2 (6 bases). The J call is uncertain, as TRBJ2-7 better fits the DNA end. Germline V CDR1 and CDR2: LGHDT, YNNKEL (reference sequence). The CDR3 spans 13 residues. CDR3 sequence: CASSPREPYEQYF. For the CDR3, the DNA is TGTGCCAGCAGCCCCCGGGAGCCCTACGAGCAGTACTTC.

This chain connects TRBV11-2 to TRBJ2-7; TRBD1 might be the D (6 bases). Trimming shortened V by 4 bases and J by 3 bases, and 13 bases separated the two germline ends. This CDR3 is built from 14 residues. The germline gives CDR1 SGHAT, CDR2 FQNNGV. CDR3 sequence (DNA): TGTGCCAGCAGCTACGACAGGTGGAACTACGAGCAGTACTTC. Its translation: CASSYDRWNYEQYF.

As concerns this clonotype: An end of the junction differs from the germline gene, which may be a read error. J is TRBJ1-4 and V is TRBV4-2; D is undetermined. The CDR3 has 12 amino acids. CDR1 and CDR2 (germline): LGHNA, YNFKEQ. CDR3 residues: CTSSPVDEKLFF. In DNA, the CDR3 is TGTACCAGCAGCCCAGTGGATGAAAAACTGTTTTTT.

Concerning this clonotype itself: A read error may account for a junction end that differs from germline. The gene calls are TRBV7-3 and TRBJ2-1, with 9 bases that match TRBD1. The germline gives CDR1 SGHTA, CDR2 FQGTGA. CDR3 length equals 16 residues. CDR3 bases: TGTACCAGCAGCCTACAGGGGGCTAGGTCTATCGATGAGCAGTTCTTC. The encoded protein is CTSSLQGARSIDEQFF.

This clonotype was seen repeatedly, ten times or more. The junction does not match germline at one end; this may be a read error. Written as DNA, the CDR3 is TGCGCCAGCAGCCCCAGGGGTAATGAAAAACTGTTTTTT. Its translation is CASSPRGNEKLFF. V gene TRBV7-2 combines with J gene TRBJ1-4, with a tentative D call TRBD1 (6 bases). Germline V gives CDR1 SGHTA, CDR2 FQGNSA. The CDR3 spans 13 residues.

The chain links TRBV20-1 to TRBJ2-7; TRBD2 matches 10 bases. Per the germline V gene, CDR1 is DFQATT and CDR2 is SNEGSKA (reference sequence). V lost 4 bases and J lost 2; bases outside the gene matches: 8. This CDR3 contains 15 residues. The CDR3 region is CSANSILAGTYEQYF. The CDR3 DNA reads TGCAGTGCTAACAGCATACTAGCGGGGACCTACGAGCAGTACTTC.

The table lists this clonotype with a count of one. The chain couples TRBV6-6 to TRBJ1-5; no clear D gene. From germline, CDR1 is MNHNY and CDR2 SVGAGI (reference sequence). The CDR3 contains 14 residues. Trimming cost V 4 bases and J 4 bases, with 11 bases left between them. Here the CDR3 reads CASSCVEGNQPQHF. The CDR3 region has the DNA TGTGCCAGCAGTTGCGTCGAAGGGAATCAGCCCCAGCATTTT.

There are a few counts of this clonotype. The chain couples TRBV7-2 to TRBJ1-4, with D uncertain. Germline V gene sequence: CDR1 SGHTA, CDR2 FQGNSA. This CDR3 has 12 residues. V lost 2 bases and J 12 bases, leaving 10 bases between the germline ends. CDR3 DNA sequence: TGTGCCAGCAGCTTATTACCCGGGCAACTGTTTTTT. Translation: CASSLLPGQLFF.

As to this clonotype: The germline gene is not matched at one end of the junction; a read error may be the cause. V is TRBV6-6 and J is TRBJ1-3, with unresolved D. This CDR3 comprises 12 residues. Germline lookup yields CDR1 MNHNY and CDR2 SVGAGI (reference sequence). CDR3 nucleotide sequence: TGTGCCGGCAGTCAACCTGGAAACACCATATATTTT. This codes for CAGSQPGNTIYF.

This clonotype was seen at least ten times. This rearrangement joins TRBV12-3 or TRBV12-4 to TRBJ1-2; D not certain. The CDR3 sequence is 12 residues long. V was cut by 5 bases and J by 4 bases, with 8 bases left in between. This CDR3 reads CASSRETYGYTF. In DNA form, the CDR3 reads TGTGCCAGCAGTCGGGAGACCTATGGCTACACCTTC.

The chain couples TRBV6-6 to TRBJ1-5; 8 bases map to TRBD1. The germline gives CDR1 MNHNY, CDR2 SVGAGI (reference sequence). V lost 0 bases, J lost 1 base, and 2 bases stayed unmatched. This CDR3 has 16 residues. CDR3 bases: TGTGCCAGCAGTTACTCTACAGGGGGGAGCAATCAGCCCCAGCATTTT. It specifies CASSYSTGGSNQPQHF.

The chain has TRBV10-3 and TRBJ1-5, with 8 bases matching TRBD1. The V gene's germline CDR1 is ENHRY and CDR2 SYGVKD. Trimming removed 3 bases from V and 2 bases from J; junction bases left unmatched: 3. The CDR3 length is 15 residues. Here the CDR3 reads CAISDQDRGNQPQHF. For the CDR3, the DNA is TGTGCCATCAGTGACCAGGACAGGGGCAATCAGCCCCAGCATTTT.